Each of the 22 T cell receptor beta chains below was sequenced from the same sample in a study of early T cells in non-severe SARS-CoV-2 infection. TCRdb called the 5' RACE reads again in MiXCR, with one record for every CDR3 protein. The sample carries 55,000 to 80,000 distinct CDR3 sequences, about 9.9% recorded once. Material: whole blood. These receptors were obtained from an adult who was a healthcare worker with PCR-confirmed SARS-CoV-2 infection or an uninfected control (not recorded which).

Only a few counts were recorded for this clonotype. V and J are TRBV30 and TRBJ1-1; TRBD1 might be the D (6 bases). The V end lost 5 bases, the J end lost 7 bases, and 14 bases lay between the germline ends. The CDR3 contains 12 residues. Germline CDR1 is GTSNPN and CDR2 is SVGIG (reference sequence). CDR3 bases: TGTGCCTGGGACCCGGGGGGCATTGAAGCTTTCTTT. It encodes CAWDPGGIEAFF.

Ten or more counts support this clonotype. The V and J genes are TRBV5-4 and TRBJ1-2, with 8 positions matching TRBD1. The V segment lost 4 bases and the J segment 7 bases; nucleotides outside the gene matches: 6. Germline V gene lookup returns CDR1 SGHNT and CDR2 YYREEE (reference sequence). There are 13 residues in the CDR3. CDR3: CASSVDRVAGYTF. The CDR3 nucleotides read TGTGCCAGCAGCGTGGACAGGGTAGCTGGCTACACCTTC.

This clonotype was detected ten times or more. The chain is built from TRBV11-2 and TRBJ2-2, with a possible D match to TRBD1 (5 bases). V lost 5 bases and J 6 bases, leaving 19 bases between the germline ends. The CDR3 has 16 residues. The germline gives CDR1 SGHAT, CDR2 FQNNGV. The CDR3 DNA reads TGTGCCAGCAGCCCCCCTTTTGGGGCCCTTTCCGGGGAGCTGTTTTTT. This gives the protein CASSPPFGALSGELFF.

The V and J genes are TRBV3-1 and TRBJ2-5, with 7 positions matching TRBD1. This CDR3 is 14 amino acids long. Looked up from germline, CDR1 is LGHDT and CDR2 is YNNKEL (reference sequence). The V segment lost 4 bases and the J segment 2 bases; nucleotides outside the gene matches: 4. The CDR3 loop reads CASSPRTGQETQYF. As DNA, the CDR3 is TGTGCCAGCAGCCCCCGGACAGGACAAGAGACCCAGTACTTC.

This clonotype was picked up many times. The rearrangement joins TRBV11-2 to TRBJ1-4, with D tentatively TRBD1 (6 bases). V dropped 6 bases and J dropped 11 bases, with 16 bases sitting between them. The CDR3 runs to 13 residues. CDR1 is SGHAT and CDR2 is FQNNGV in the germline V gene. CDR3 amino acids: CASRTTGSGKLFF. CDR3 bases: TGTGCCAGCAGGACGACAGGCTCTGGGAAACTGTTTTTT.

This clonotype was detected ten times or more. The V and J genes are TRBV11-3 and TRBJ2-2, with 7 bases lining up with TRBD2. The germline V gene encodes CDR1 SGHNT and CDR2 YENEEA. This CDR3 is built from 19 residues. Trimming cost V 5 bases and J 1 base; bases outside gene matches: 16. The CDR3 nucleotides are TGTGCCAGCAGCAGAAGAGGAGGGCTAGCGGAGCAGAACACCGGGGAGCTGTTTTTT. It is translated as CASSRRGGLAEQNTGELFF.

This clonotype was observed at least ten times. The chain joins TRBV5-4 to TRBJ1-1; TRBD1 aligns across 7 bases. With V trimmed by 6 bases and J by 0 bases, 5 bases remained unmatched. The length of the CDR3 is 14 residues. The V gene's germline CDR1 is SGHNT and CDR2 YYREEE (reference sequence). In DNA form, the CDR3 reads TGTGCCAGCACCCCAGGGGGAATGAACACTGAAGCTTTCTTT. This sequence encodes CASTPGGMNTEAFF. The entire variable domain, with the rest obtained from reference TRBV5-4 and TRBJ1-1, is as follows: ETGVTQSPTHLIKTRGQQVTLRCSSQSGHNTVSWYQQALGQGPQFIFQYYREEENGRGNFPPRFSGLQFPNYSSELNVNALELDDSALYLCASTPGGMNTEAFFGQGTRLTVV.

This clonotype was recorded many times. V usage is TRBV6-4 and J usage is TRBJ1-2, with a weak D call TRBD1 (6 bases). This CDR3 has 12 amino acids. The ends were cut back, 7 bases at V and 4 bases at J, with 10 bases in the middle. Germline V gene data show CDR1 as MRHNA and CDR2 as SNTAGT. DNA for the CDR3: TGTGCCAGCAAAGGGGGTACCTATGGCTACACCTTC. This encodes CASKGGTYGYTF.

This clonotype showed up many times. The chain links TRBV19 to TRBJ1-3; D gene ambiguous. Germline V gives CDR1 LNHDA, CDR2 SQIVND (reference sequence). This CDR3 is 17 amino acids long. Trimming removed 7 bases from V and 0 bases from J, with 19 bases in between. The CDR3 sequence is CASTYSALRRSGNTIYF. The CDR3 DNA reads as TGTGCCAGTACCTATTCAGCCCTCAGGCGCTCTGGAAACACCATATATTTT.

In this sample, this clonotype turned up a few times. This chain joins TRBV5-4 and TRBJ2-2; possible D gene TRBD1, 6 bases. Per the germline V gene, CDR1 is SGHNT and CDR2 is YYREEE (reference sequence). V was trimmed by 3 bases and J by 0 bases, leaving 15 bases between them. The CDR3 is made up of 17 amino acids. The CDR3 reads CASSSNPGHSNTGELFF. CDR3 bases: TGTGCCAGCAGCTCGAACCCGGGACACTCGAACACCGGGGAGCTGTTTTTT.

This clonotype was detected many times. The rearrangement uses TRBV5-1 and TRBJ2-7, with D perhaps matching TRBD1 (6 bases). Trimming took off 3 bases at V and 3 bases at J, with 16 bases between the two ends. In germline, CDR1 is SGHRS, CDR2 YFSETQ. The CDR3 extends over 15 amino acids. CDR3 protein: CASSSTLQGSYEQYF. The CDR3 coding sequence is TGCGCCAGCAGCTCGACTCTACAGGGAAGCTACGAGCAGTACTTC.

This clonotype occurred many times. The V and J genes are TRBV20-1 and TRBJ2-7, with 7 positions matching TRBD1. With V trimmed by 5 bases and J by 0 bases, 10 bases remained unmatched. Germline V gene lookup returns CDR1 DFQATT and CDR2 SNEGSKA (reference sequence). This CDR3 is 15 amino acids long. In nucleotides, the CDR3 is TGCAGTGCTCCAAGTGACAGGGTTAGCTCCTACGAGCAGTACTTC. This gives the protein CSAPSDRVSSYEQYF.

Only a few counts were recorded for this clonotype. V is TRBV6-6 and J is TRBJ2-7; 7 bases fit TRBD2. This CDR3 comprises 15 residues. Germline CDR1 MNHNY, CDR2 SVGAGI (reference sequence). The junction had 10 bases not matched to a gene; V was cut back by 6 bases and J by 2 bases. CDR3 in DNA: TGTGCCAGCAGCCCGCCGGGGGGTGGGACCTACGAGCAGTACTTC. Its protein product is CASSPPGGGTYEQYF.

In its sample, this clonotype was seen many times. This chain uses TRBV10-2 with TRBJ1-6; 9 nucleotides align to TRBD1. Trimming removed 0 bases from V and 10 bases from J; junction bases left unmatched: 7. CDR3 length equals 16 residues. The V gene's germline CDR1 is WSHSY and CDR2 SAAADI. Written as DNA, the CDR3 is TGCGCCAGCAGTGAGTCGGAACAGGGGGCGCGATCACCCCTCCACTTT. It specifies CASSESEQGARSPLHF.

This clonotype was found many times. The chain employs TRBV6-5 and TRBJ1-1, with D possibly matching TRBD1 (5 bases). The V gene's germline CDR1 is MNHEY and CDR2 SVGAGI. This CDR3 contains 14 residues. V dropped 2 bases and J dropped 8 bases, with 15 bases sitting between them. CDR3 DNA sequence: TGTGCCAGCAGTTACGTACCAGGGCAGAAGGAAGCTTTCTTT. Translation gives CASSYVPGQKEAFF.

This chain uses TRBV7-9 with TRBJ2-3, with TRBD2 identical over 8 bases. Trimming cost V 5 bases and J 2 bases; bases outside gene matches: 6. Germline values: CDR1 SEHNR, CDR2 FQNEAQ (reference sequence). CDR3 length equals 15 residues. The CDR3 nucleotides read TGTGCCAGCAGCCTAAGCGGGGGCGACACAGATACGCAGTATTTT. Amino acids: CASSLSGGDTDTQYF. Full variable domain (outside the CDR3, taken from reference TRBV7-9 and TRBJ2-3): DTGVSQNPRHKITKRGQNVTFRCDPISEHNRLYWYRQTLGQGPEFLTYFQNEAQLEKSRLLSDRFSAERPKGSFSTLEIQRTEQGDSAMYLCASSLSGGDTDTQYFGPGTRLTVL.

The sample holds many counts of this clonotype. The V call is TRBV30, the J call TRBJ1-2, with D possibly being TRBD1 (6 bases). CDR3 length: 13 amino acids. V was shortened by 2 bases and J by 2 bases, with 9 bases between the two germline ends. Per germline, CDR1 GTSNPN and CDR2 SVGIG (reference sequence). CDR3 coding DNA: TGTGCCTGGAGTACCCAGGGGAACTATGGCTACACCTTC. Its translation is CAWSTQGNYGYTF.

This clonotype was detected many times. The chain uses TRBV6-1 and TRBJ2-5; a weak D match, TRBD1 (5 bases). The CDR3 runs 14 residues. The V gene lost 7 bases and the J gene lost 5 bases, with 17 bases spanning the gap. From germline, CDR1 is MNHNS and CDR2 SASEGT. The CDR3 loop is CASTQGVRAETQYF. The CDR3 nucleotides read TGTGCCAGCACCCAAGGGGTCAGGGCTGAGACCCAGTACTTC.

The J gene is TRBJ1-4, the V gene TRBV28, with D perhaps matching TRBD1 (6 bases). Trimming took off 9 bases at V and 10 bases at J, with 21 bases between the two ends. Looked up from germline, CDR1 is MDHEN and CDR2 is SYDVKM. This CDR3 is built from 14 residues. Written as DNA, the CDR3 is TGTGCCAGTAACCCGGGACAAACGTTCGGAAAACTGTTTTTT. It specifies CASNPGQTFGKLFF.

This clonotype was seen ten or more times. The chain combines TRBV20-1 with TRBJ2-7; D possibly corresponds to TRBD2 (5 bases). In germline, CDR1 is DFQATT, CDR2 SNEGSKA (reference sequence). The CDR3 is made up of 18 amino acids. V lost 0 bases and J lost 2, with 23 bases in between. CDR3 nucleotide sequence: TGCAGTGCTAGAGATCGTCGGGATCAGGCCGCTCTCACCTACGAGCAGTACTTC. Encoded protein: CSARDRRDQAALTYEQYF.

This clonotype was observed many times. V is TRBV7-3 and J is TRBJ2-7, with D possibly being TRBD1 (6 bases). There are 13 residues in the CDR3. V was trimmed by 4 bases and J by 6 bases, leaving 13 bases between them. Germline V gene data show CDR1 as SGHTA and CDR2 as FQGTGA. CDR3 nucleotides: TGTGCCAGCAGCTCTACAGGGTTAGGCGAGCAGTACTTC. Protein sequence: CASSSTGLGEQYF.

This chain uses TRBV6-5 with TRBJ1-5; no clear D. CDR1 is MNHEY and CDR2 is SVGAGI in the germline V gene. V was pared by 6 bases and J by 1 base, with 16 bases between. The CDR3 covers 16 residues. The DNA of the CDR3 is TGTGCCAGCAGGCAGACTTCTTCGGGGAGCAATCAGCCCCAGCATTTT. It specifies CASRQTSSGSNQPQHF.